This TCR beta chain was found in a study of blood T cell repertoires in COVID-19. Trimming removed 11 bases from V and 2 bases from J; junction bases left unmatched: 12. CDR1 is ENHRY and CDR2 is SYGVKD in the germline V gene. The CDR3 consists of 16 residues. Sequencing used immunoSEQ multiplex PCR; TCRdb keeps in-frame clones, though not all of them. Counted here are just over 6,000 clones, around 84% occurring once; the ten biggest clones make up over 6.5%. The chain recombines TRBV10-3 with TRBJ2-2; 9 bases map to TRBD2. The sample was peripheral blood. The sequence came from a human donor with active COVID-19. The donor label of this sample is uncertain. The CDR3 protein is CAASVLAGVNTGELFF. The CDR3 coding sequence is TGTGCCGCGAGTGTTTTAGCGGGGGTCAACACCGGGGAGCTGTTTTTT.